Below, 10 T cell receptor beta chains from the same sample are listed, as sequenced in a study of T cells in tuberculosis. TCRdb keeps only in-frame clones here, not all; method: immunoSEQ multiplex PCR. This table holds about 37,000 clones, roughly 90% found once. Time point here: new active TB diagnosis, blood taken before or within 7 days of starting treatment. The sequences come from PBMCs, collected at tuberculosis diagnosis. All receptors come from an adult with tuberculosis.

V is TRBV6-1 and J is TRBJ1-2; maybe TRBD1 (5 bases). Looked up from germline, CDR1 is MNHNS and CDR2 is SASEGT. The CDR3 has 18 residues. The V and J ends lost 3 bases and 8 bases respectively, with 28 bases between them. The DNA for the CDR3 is TGTGCCAGCAGTGAGCAAGGGGATCGATTGGGGTTCCTGGGGGGCTACACCTTC. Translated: CASSEQGDRLGFLGGYTF.

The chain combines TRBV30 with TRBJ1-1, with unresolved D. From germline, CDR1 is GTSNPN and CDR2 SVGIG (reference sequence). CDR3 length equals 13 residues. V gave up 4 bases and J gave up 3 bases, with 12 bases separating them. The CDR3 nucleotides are TGTGCCTGGAATTCGGCGGACTACACTGAAGCTTTCTTT. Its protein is CAWNSADYTEAFF.

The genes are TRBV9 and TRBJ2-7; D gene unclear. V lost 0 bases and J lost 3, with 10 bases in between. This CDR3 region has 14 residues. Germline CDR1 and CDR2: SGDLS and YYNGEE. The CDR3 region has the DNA TGTGCCAGCAGCGTAGATACAGATTACTACGAGCAGTACTTC. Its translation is CASSVDTDYYEQYF.

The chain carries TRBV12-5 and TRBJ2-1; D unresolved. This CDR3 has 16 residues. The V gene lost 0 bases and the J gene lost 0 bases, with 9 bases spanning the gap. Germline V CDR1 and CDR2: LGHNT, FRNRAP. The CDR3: CASGLVYSSSYNEQFF. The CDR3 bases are TGTGCTAGTGGTTTGGTATACAGTAGCTCCTACAATGAGCAGTTCTTC.

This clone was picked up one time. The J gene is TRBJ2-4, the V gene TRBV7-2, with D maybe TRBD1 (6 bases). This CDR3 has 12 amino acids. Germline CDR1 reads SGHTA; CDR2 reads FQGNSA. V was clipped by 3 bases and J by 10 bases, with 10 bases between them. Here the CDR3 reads CASSFLQGIQYF. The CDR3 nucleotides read TGTGCCAGCAGCTTTTTACAGGGTATTCAGTACTTC. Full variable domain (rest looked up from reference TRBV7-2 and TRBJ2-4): GAGVSQSPSNKVTEKGKDVELRCDPISGHTALYWYRQSLGQGLEFLIYFQGNSAPDKSGLPSDRFSAERTGGSVSTLTIQRTQQEDSAVYLCASSFLQGIQYFGAGTRLSVL.

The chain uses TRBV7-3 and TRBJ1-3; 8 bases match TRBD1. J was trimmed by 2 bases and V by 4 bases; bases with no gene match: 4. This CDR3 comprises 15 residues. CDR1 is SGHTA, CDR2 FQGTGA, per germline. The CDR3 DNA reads TGTGCCAGCAGCTCACAGGGGGTTCCTGGAAACACCATATATTTT. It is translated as CASSSQGVPGNTIYF.

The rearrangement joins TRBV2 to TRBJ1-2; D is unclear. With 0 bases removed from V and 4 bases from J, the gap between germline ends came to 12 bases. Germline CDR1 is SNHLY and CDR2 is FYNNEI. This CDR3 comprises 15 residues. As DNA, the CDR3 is TGTGCCAGCAGTGAAGCGCTTCAGGTCGGCTATGGCTACACCTTC. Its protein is CASSEALQVGYGYTF. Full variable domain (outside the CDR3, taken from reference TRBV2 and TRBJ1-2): EPEVTQTPSHQVTQMGQEVILRCVPISNHLYFYWYRQILGQKVEFLVSFYNNEISEKSEIFDDQFSVERPDGSNFTLKIRSTKLEDSAMYFCASSEALQVGYGYTFGSGTRLTVV.

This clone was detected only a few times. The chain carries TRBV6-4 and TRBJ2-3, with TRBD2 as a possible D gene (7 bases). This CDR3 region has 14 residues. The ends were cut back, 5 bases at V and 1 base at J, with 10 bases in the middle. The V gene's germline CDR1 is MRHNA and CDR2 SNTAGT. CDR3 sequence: CASSRGAGTDTQYF. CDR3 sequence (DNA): TGTGCCAGCAGTCGGGGGGCGGGCACAGATACGCAGTATTTT.

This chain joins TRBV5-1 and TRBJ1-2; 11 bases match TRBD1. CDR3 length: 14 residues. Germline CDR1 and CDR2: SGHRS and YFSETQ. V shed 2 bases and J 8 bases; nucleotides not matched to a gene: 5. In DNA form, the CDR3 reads TGCGCCAGCAGCTTAGGACAGGGGGCTAAGGGCTACACCTTC. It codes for CASSLGQGAKGYTF.

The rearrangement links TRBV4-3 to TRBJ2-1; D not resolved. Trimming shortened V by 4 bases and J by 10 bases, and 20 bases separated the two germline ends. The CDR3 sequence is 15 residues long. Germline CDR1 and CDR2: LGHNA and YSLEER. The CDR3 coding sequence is TGCGCCAGCAGCCTCCTAAGATCCGATTCTAACGAGCAGTTCTTC. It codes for CASSLLRSDSNEQFF.